Listed below are T cell receptor beta chains from one sample, sequenced in a study of blood T cell repertoires in COVID-19. Only in-frame clones appear in the TCRdb table, and some are missing; sequencing was by immunoSEQ multiplex PCR. The sample holds around 160,000 clones, 90% to 95% seen once. Sequencing input: peripheral blood. The receptors were gathered from a woman aged 60-70 years with COVID-19, enrolled during active disease. The CDR3 runs from the conserved cysteine through the conserved F or W. Each record gives: clone size, D gene, V gene, J gene, CDR3 DNA, CDR3 protein. D genes are given only for firm matches. Size is stated for part of the rows, as once, few or many counts, or as a class when the clone is expanded.

-	-	TRBV27	TRBJ1-1	TGTGCCAGCAGCCGGATACCAGACAGCGTTGGCCGTGAAGAAGCTTTCTTT	CASSRIPDSVGREEAFF
-	TRBD1	TRBV3-1/TRBV3-2	TRBJ1-4	TGTGCCAGCAGCCGCCGGGACAGGTCAGGGCAACTGTTTTTT	CASSRRDRSGQLFF
-	-	TRBV30	TRBJ1-4	TGTGCCTGGAGTGCAAGAGGCGCAACTAATGAAAAACTGTTTTTT	CAWSARGATNEKLFF
-	TRBD1	TRBV30	TRBJ1-2	TGTGCCTGGCCAACTCCGGGACAGGGGTTCGGCTACACCTTC	CAWPTPGQGFGYTF
-	-	TRBV7-8	TRBJ1-2	TGTGCCAGCAGCTCGAGCCCGACAGTAAACTATGGCTACACCTTC	CASSSSPTVNYGYTF
-	TRBD2	TRBV6-2/TRBV6-3	TRBJ2-3	TGTGCCAGCAGTTATCAAGCGGGGGGCACAGATACGCAGTATTTT	CASSYQAGGTDTQYF
-	-	TRBV4-2	TRBJ1-4	TGTGCCAGCAGCCTCATCGTGGTTCGCAGGGTTGCAACTAATGAAAAACTGTTTTTT	CASSLIVVRRVATNEKLFF
-	TRBD1	TRBV5-8	TRBJ1-1	TGTGCCAGCAAACACCAGGGGGCAGGCACTGAAGCTTTCTTT	CASKHQGAGTEAFF
-	-	TRBV4-1	TRBJ2-1	TGCGCCAGCAGCCAAGTAGGCGGGCGGCGGGTTCAGTTCTTC	CASSQVGGRRVQFF
-	TRBD1	TRBV5-6	TRBJ1-3	TGTGCCAGCAGCATTTACGGGACAGGGGGAAACACCATATATTTT	CASSIYGTGGNTIYF
-	TRBD1	TRBV6-6	TRBJ1-6	TGTGCCAGCAGTGGGACAGGGGCTGATAATTCACCCCTCCACTTT	CASSGTGADNSPLHF
-	-	TRBV9	TRBJ1-4	TGTGCCAGCAGCCCTCGCGGGGATAATGAAAAACTGTTTTTT	CASSPRGDNEKLFF
-	TRBD1	TRBV2	TRBJ1-2	TGTGCCAGCATCCCGGACAGGGTTGGCGGCTACACCTTC	CASIPDRVGGYTF
-	-	TRBV5-1	TRBJ1-2	TGCGCCAGCACCCGAGCGGGGGGAGTAGATGGCTACACCTTC	CASTRAGGVDGYTF
-	-	TRBV6-5	TRBJ1-3	TGTGCCAGCAGGATGGGCTTTTCTGGAAACACCATATATTTT	CASRMGFSGNTIYF
-	-	TRBV3-1/TRBV3-2	TRBJ1-3	TGTGCCAGCAGCCAAGGGGTGCGCGGGGGAAACACCATATATTTT	CASSQGVRGGNTIYF
-	-	TRBV19	TRBJ1-1	TGTGCCAGTAGTAAAGGGGCGGGGACGAACACTGAAGCTTTCTTT	CASSKGAGTNTEAFF
-	-	TRBV19	TRBJ1-2	TGTGCCAGTAGTATACCCACCCTATTATCCTCTGGCTACACCTTC	CASSIPTLLSSGYTF
-	-	TRBV6-2/TRBV6-3	TRBJ1-2	TGTGCCAGCAGTTATACAGAGAACTATGGCTACACCTTC	CASSYTENYGYTF
-	-	TRBV12-3/TRBV12-4	TRBJ1-6	TGTGCCAGCAGTTTTCGGTGGTTTGCACCCCTCCACTTT	CASSFRWFAPLHF
-	TRBD1	TRBV7-9	TRBJ2-5	TGTGCCAGCAGCCGGACAGGAGGTGTGGAGACCCAGTACTTC	CASSRTGGVETQYF
-	-	TRBV6-2/TRBV6-3	TRBJ2-7	TGTGCCAGCAGTTCACCTCAGGGTATCTCCTACGAGCAGTACTTC	CASSSPQGISYEQYF
-	TRBD1	TRBV19	TRBJ2-7	TGTGCCAGTAGTATGCGGGACAGGGCTTACGAGCAGTACTTC	CASSMRDRAYEQYF
-	-	TRBV18	TRBJ1-2	TGTGCCAGCTCACCAGGCAGGGAGGACTATGGCTACACCTTC	CASSPGREDYGYTF
-	TRBD1	TRBV19	TRBJ1-2	TGTGCCAGTAGTCTCACAGGGGCGAACTATGGCTACACCTTC	CASSLTGANYGYTF
-	TRBD1	TRBV10-2	TRBJ1-1	TGCGCCAGCAGTTGGACAGGGCCCGGGACTGAAGCTTTCTTT	CASSWTGPGTEAFF
-	-	TRBV6-5	TRBJ1-1	TGTGCCAGCAGTTCCTCCTACAGGGTAGACACTGAAGCTTTCTTT	CASSSSYRVDTEAFF
-	TRBD1	TRBV9	TRBJ2-2	TGTGCCAGCAGCGTAGGACAGGGGGCATCGAACACCGGGGAGCTGTTTTTT	CASSVGQGASNTGELFF
-	-	TRBV7-2	TRBJ1-5	TGTGCCAGCAGCACATCCCGATCAGGTGGGGGGACTTATCAGCCCCAGCATTTT	CASSTSRSGGGTYQPQHF
-	TRBD2	TRBV7-9	TRBJ2-1	TGTGCCAGCAGCTTGGGAAGCGGGGGCCACAATGAGCAGTTCTTC	CASSLGSGGHNEQFF
-	-	TRBV18	TRBJ1-1	TGTGCCAGCTCACCCATTCCCCCAGGGGCAGGGACTGAAGCTTTCTTT	CASSPIPPGAGTEAFF
-	TRBD1	TRBV27	TRBJ1-5	TGTGCCAGCAGTAACTACAGGGGGGATCAGCCCCAGCATTTT	CASSNYRGDQPQHF
few	TRBD1	TRBV5-1	TRBJ2-5	TGCGCCAGCAGCTCTCCTGGGACAGGGGGAGAGACCCAGTACTTC	CASSSPGTGGETQYF
-	-	TRBV10-3	TRBJ1-1	TGTGCCATCAGTCCAGGGTACGACACTGAAGCTTTCTTT	CAISPGYDTEAFF
-	-	TRBV11-2	TRBJ1-6	TGTGCCAGCAGCTTAGACAGGGTAAATTCACCCCTCCACTTT	CASSLDRVNSPLHF